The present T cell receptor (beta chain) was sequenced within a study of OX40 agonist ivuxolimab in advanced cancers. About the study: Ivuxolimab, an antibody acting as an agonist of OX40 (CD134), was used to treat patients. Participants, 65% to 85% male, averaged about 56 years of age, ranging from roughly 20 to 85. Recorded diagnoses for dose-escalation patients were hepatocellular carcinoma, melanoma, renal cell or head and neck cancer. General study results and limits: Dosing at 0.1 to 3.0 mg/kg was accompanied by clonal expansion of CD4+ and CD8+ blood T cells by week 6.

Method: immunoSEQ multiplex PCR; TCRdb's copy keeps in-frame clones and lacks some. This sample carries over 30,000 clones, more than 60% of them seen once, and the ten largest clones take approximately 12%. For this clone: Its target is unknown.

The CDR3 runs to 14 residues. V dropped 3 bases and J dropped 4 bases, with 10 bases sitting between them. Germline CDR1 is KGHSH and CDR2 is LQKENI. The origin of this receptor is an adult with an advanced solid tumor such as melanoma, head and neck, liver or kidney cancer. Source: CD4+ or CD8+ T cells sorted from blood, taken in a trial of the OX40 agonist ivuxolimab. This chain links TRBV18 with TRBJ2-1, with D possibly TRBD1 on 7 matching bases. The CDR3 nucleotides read TGTGCCAGCTCACCGGCAGGGGGGTACAATGAGCAGTTCTTC. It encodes CASSPAGGYNEQFF.